The entry below gives a single TCR beta chain sequence along with its context. What antigen it recognizes has not been identified. Qualities for individual bases were not recorded, and no much larger clone is one base off. This sample was taken from a study of cytomegalovirus exposure and HLA in healthy donors (dated by TCRdb to about 2017). The study in broad terms: According to a later analysis, one platform produced both the roughly 110 validation repertoires and the 730 or so repertoires of the first cohort. The study aimed to test whether cataloging public T cell receptors could reveal signatures of past pathogen exposure. Along with the roughly 670-subject first cohort, a separate validation cohort of roughly 110 different subjects was used. The study combined high-throughput TCR immunosequencing, statistical association of individual TCRs with disease status, and machine learning to predict cytomegalovirus infection status. Overall study results and their limits: In vitro tests confirmed that three of the cytomegalovirus-associated TCR beta chains recognize cytomegalovirus antigens. Cytomegalovirus status was reported to be diagnosed by the classifier with high specificity and sensitivity in both the original and validation cohorts. In a later analysis, TCRs clustered in the first cohort were found to also tend to co-occur in the 120 or so validation repertoires, with approximately 95% of cluster scores above 0. It was suggested by the authors that the approach could potentially be generalized to other disease states and immunological phenotypes. While some public TCRs were present in many individuals, most TCR sequences turned up only very rarely across donors. In the study, 150 to 200 TCR beta chains were listed as associated with cytomegalovirus. A later analysis had no HLA typing for the validation cohort, so co-occurrence there was scored across all 120 repertoires.

CDR3 length: 14 amino acids, cysteine to phenylalanine. Only the CDR3 DNA is retained, 42 bases long and in frame from the first base. Trimming takes 8 bases from V and 6 bases from J, and the germline ends sit 19 bases apart. The germline V gene yields SNHLY for CDR1 and FYNNEI for CDR2. Libraries were built with the immunoSEQ multiplex PCR assay. As for the authors' bioinformatics: A statistical classification framework was developed to diagnose cytomegalovirus status using the catalog of TCR beta chain sequences. Sourced from immuneACCESS, this table was stored by TCRdb with only in-frame sequences that have V and J called. A share of the clones is absent; for the studies checked, an unresolved V gene accounts for under half, and the remainder has no known explanation. From that table come the V and J calls and clone size; the DNA was used to work out D and trimming. A total of about 270,000 clones appear in this sample, 65% to 90% of them only once. The ten biggest clones cover roughly 1% of the sample.

The donors belonged to the validation cohort of 90 to 150 subjects, which was separate from the approximately 700-subject first cohort. Sequences were obtained from PBMCs. The rearranged chain carries TRBV2 and TRBJ1-1, with an unclear D gene assignment. The receptor was derived from a woman aged 18-29 years in good health and CMV-seronegative. The CDR3 amino acid sequence is: CASLQRAGFAEAFF. The DNA reads TGTGCCAGCTTACAACGGGCGGGGTTCGCTGAAGCTTTCTTT.